The 21 T cell receptor beta chains below were found in one sample sequenced in a study of graft-versus-host responses after intestinal transplantation. Clones were sequenced by immunoSEQ multiplex PCR, and TCRdb holds only the in-frame ones, with some missing. The sample includes some 80,000 clones, less than 95% of them seen just once. For these TCRs, the target antigens are not known. Here the sequenced sample was unstimulated CD8+ T cells sorted from spleen or lymph node cells, taken before transplant. The receptors were gathered from a human donor who was the organ donor for an intestinal transplant.

This rearrangement joins TRBV19 to TRBJ1-1, with D perhaps TRBD1 (5 bases). CDR1 is LNHDA and CDR2 is SQIVND in the germline V gene (reference sequence). V was pared by 3 bases and J by 1 base, with 9 bases between. This CDR3 is built from 14 residues. CDR3 sequence (DNA): TGTGCCAGTAGTATTTCGCAGGGGAACACTGAAGCTTTCTTT. Translating gives CASSISQGNTEAFF.

CDR3 loop: CASSGLLRDEQYF. The CDR3 DNA sequence: TGCGCCAGCAGCGGTCTTCTCAGGGACGAGCAGTACTTC. The rearrangement links TRBV4-1 to TRBJ2-7, with D possibly being TRBD1 (5 bases). V was trimmed by 5 bases and J by 5 bases, leaving 13 bases between them. The CDR3 contains 13 residues. Germline-derived CDR1 and CDR2 are MGHRA and YSYEKL.

This rearrangement joins TRBV7-6 to TRBJ2-7; D remains unclear. Germline V CDR1 and CDR2: SGHVS, FNYEAQ. The CDR3 totals 15 residues. Trimming removed 1 base from V and 3 bases from J, with 13 bases in between. In nucleotides, the CDR3 is TGTGCCAGCAGCTTAGAAAGCACATTCGGCTACGAGCAGTACTTC. It is translated as CASSLESTFGYEQYF.

This clone has more than one count but fewer than ten. J is TRBJ1-2 and V is TRBV7-9; D is unclear. V was cut by 4 bases and J by 0 bases, with 6 bases left in between. The CDR3 spans 13 residues. Germline-derived CDR1 and CDR2 are SEHNR and FQNEAQ (reference sequence). CDR3 in DNA: TGTGCCAGCAGCTCCACCCCTAACTATGGCTACACCTTC. It codes for CASSSTPNYGYTF.

A single count supports this clone. This chain uses TRBV5-1 with TRBJ2-3; TRBD2 matches at 7 bases. Germline CDR1 SGHRS, CDR2 YFSETQ. The CDR3 extends over 14 amino acids. V lost 4 bases and J lost 3; bases outside the gene matches: 5. CDR3 bases: TGCGCCAGCAGCCCTGCCGGGGGGACAGATACGCAGTATTTT. It codes for CASSPAGGTDTQYF.

The J gene is TRBJ1-5, the V gene TRBV10-3, with TRBD1 matching 7 bases. With 10 bases clipped from V and 0 bases from J, the junction kept 12 bases outside the gene matches. This CDR3 spans 16 amino acids. Germline V gene sequence: CDR1 ENHRY, CDR2 SYGVKD. The CDR3 protein is CATLPGTVNSNQPQHF. As DNA, the CDR3 is TGTGCCACTCTGCCCGGGACAGTCAATAGCAATCAGCCCCAGCATTTT.

In this sample, this clone turned up once. The rearrangement uses TRBV9 and TRBJ2-2; D ambiguous. CDR1 SGDLS and CDR2 YYNGEE come from the germline V gene. Trimming stripped 7 bases from V and 1 base from J, with 11 bases between. There are 14 residues in the CDR3. The CDR3 sequence is CASRRSLNTGELFF. CDR3 sequence (DNA): TGTGCCAGCCGACGTAGCCTGAACACCGGGGAGCTGTTTTTT.

This chain links TRBV2 with TRBJ2-1, with no clear D. Germline values: CDR1 SNHLY, CDR2 FYNNEI. Between the trimmed V and J ends, which lost 3 bases and 6 bases, there was a span of 6 bases. This CDR3 has 12 residues. The CDR3 loop is CASSDGLNEQFF. As DNA, the CDR3 is TGTGCCAGCAGTGATGGGCTCAATGAGCAGTTCTTC.

This clone was detected only once. J is TRBJ2-4 and V is TRBV4-2, with 10 bases identical to TRBD1. V trimming: 6 bases; J trimming: 8 bases; junction bases outside the gene matches: 7. The CDR3 covers 14 residues. CDR1 and CDR2 from the germline V gene are LGHNA and YNFKEQ. CDR3 nucleotides: TGTGCCAGCAGGGGACAGGGGTTCCTGGACATTCAGTACTTC. As protein: CASRGQGFLDIQYF.

The chain recombines TRBV7-9 with TRBJ2-2; D call uncertain. Per germline, CDR1 SEHNR and CDR2 FQNEAQ (reference sequence). The V and J ends lost 5 bases and 1 base respectively, with 8 bases between them. The CDR3 has 14 residues. The CDR3 loop reads CASSSFRNTGELFF. CDR3 nucleotides: TGTGCCAGCAGCAGTTTCAGGAACACCGGGGAGCTGTTTTTT.

This chain joins TRBV11-2 and TRBJ1-2; D perhaps matches TRBD1 (6 bases). Trimming took 3 bases from V and 1 from J, leaving 9 bases between them. The CDR3 length is 14 residues. The germline gives CDR1 SGHAT, CDR2 FQNNGV. CDR3 sequence: CASSLSRGNYGYTF. The CDR3 region has the DNA TGTGCCAGCAGCTTGAGCAGGGGTAACTATGGCTACACCTTC.

The rearrangement links TRBV27 to TRBJ1-5; no clear D. Germline CDR1 is MNHEY and CDR2 is SMNVEV (reference sequence). Trimming removed 3 bases from V and 4 bases from J, with 10 bases in between. The CDR3 length is 14 residues. The CDR3 region has the DNA TGTGCCAGCAGTTTCGGCATGCAGAATCAGCCCCAGCATTTT. This sequence encodes CASSFGMQNQPQHF.

The chain links TRBV27 to TRBJ2-7; D call uncertain. V lost 3 bases and J 2 bases, leaving 11 bases between the germline ends. In germline, CDR1 is MNHEY, CDR2 SMNVEV (reference sequence). The CDR3 extends over 14 amino acids. CDR3 in amino acids: CASSFSAYTYEQYF. The CDR3 DNA is TGTGCCAGCAGTTTTTCCGCTTACACCTACGAGCAGTACTTC.

V is TRBV4-1 and J is TRBJ1-4, with 8 nucleotides matching TRBD1. V shed 2 bases, J shed 4 bases, and the junction held 18 bases outside the gene matches. This CDR3 spans 20 amino acids. CDR1 is MGHRA, CDR2 YSYEKL, per germline. CDR3 residues: CASSQQPHLFGTGFNEKLFF. Written as DNA, the CDR3 is TGCGCCAGCAGCCAACAACCCCATCTATTCGGGACAGGATTTAATGAAAAACTGTTTTTT.

The gene calls are TRBV5-4 and TRBJ1-3; 8 bases are shared with TRBD1. The CDR3 spans 14 residues. CDR1 is SGHNT and CDR2 is YYREEE in the germline V gene (reference sequence). Trimming cost V 4 bases and J 7 bases; bases outside gene matches: 7. Here the CDR3 reads CASSRGQGRNTIYF. In DNA, the CDR3 is TGTGCCAGCAGCCGAGGACAGGGTCGGAACACCATATATTTT.

J is TRBJ1-5 and V is TRBV6-1, with D maybe TRBD1 (5 bases). The CDR3 spans 15 residues. V lost 2 bases, J lost 3 bases, and 11 bases lay in between. Looked up from germline, CDR1 is MNHNS and CDR2 is SASEGT. The CDR3 region is CASSEYLTVNQPQHF. DNA for the CDR3: TGTGCCAGCAGTGAATATCTGACAGTCAATCAGCCCCAGCATTTT.

This clone appeared once. The chain links TRBV6-1 to TRBJ2-7; D call uncertain. The V gene lost 0 bases and the J gene lost 6 bases, with 12 bases spanning the gap. CDR3 length: 14 residues. Per the germline V gene, CDR1 is MNHNS and CDR2 is SASEGT. The CDR3: CASSEAFPAREQYF. The CDR3 DNA reads TGTGCCAGCAGTGAAGCTTTTCCAGCTCGCGAGCAGTACTTC.

By its share, this clone is medium-sized. This chain connects TRBV14 to TRBJ2-7; D uncertain. Germline V gives CDR1 SGHDN, CDR2 FVKESK. This CDR3 region has 14 residues. V lost 1 base, J lost 0 bases, and 7 bases lay in between. CDR3 protein: CASSQGENSYEQYF. The CDR3 DNA sequence: TGTGCCAGCAGCCAAGGCGAAAACTCCTACGAGCAGTACTTC.

The gene calls are TRBV29-1 and TRBJ1-1; a possible D gene is TRBD1 (5 bases). The V gene's germline CDR1 is SQVTM and CDR2 ANQGSEA. Trimming shortened V by 8 bases and J by 0 bases, and 19 bases separated the two germline ends. The CDR3 covers 15 residues. The CDR3 DNA reads as TGCAGCACCTACCCGTCAGGGTGCATGAACACTGAAGCTTTCTTT. Residues: CSTYPSGCMNTEAFF.

The V gene is TRBV6-5, the J gene TRBJ2-1, with TRBD2 matching 13 bases. This CDR3 has 15 amino acids. Germline V gene sequence: CDR1 MNHEY, CDR2 SVGAGI. V lost 2 bases and J lost 9; bases outside the gene matches: 4. This CDR3 reads CASSYRTSGSGEQFF. The CDR3 nucleotides read TGTGCCAGCAGTTACAGGACTAGCGGGAGCGGTGAGCAGTTCTTC.

This sequence joins TRBV7-7 and TRBJ2-6; the D gene is possibly TRBD2 (6 bases). Germline V gene sequence: CDR1 SSHAT, CDR2 FNYEAQ (reference sequence). CDR3 length equals 16 residues. The CDR3 protein is CASGRIEGSGANVLTF. Here the CDR3 DNA reads TGTGCTAGCGGACGAATAGAAGGTTCTGGGGCCAACGTCCTGACTTTC. Complete variable domain (other parts from reference TRBV7-7 and TRBJ2-6): GAGVSQSPRYKVTKRGQDVTLRCDPISSHATLYWYQQALGQGPEFLTYFNYEAQPDKSGLPSDRFSAERPEGSISTLTIQRTEQRDSAMYRCASGRIEGSGANVLTFGAGSRLTVL.